What follows describes a single T cell receptor beta chain. This specimen comes from a study of graft-versus-host responses after intestinal transplantation. The CDR3 totals 18 residues. Germline V gives CDR1 SGHDT, CDR2 YYEEEE. V gave up 4 bases and J gave up 2 bases, with 22 bases separating them. Produced via immunoSEQ multiplex PCR; TCRdb's table is partial and in-frame only. The sample includes 15,000 to 20,000 clones, around 87% of them seen just once. This clonotype originated in a human patient who received an intestinal transplant, so some T cells may come from the graft donor. V usage is TRBV5-6 and J usage is TRBJ1-5; D possibly corresponds to TRBD1 (6 bases). The sequencing used bone marrow, collected roughly 120 days after intestinal transplantation. The CDR3 spells CASSRGGIQRAGNQPQHF. CDR3 bases: TGTGCCAGCAGCCGAGGGGGAATTCAGAGGGCGGGCAATCAGCCCCAGCATTTT.